The 3 T cell receptor beta chains listed next were all sequenced from one sample in a study of T cells in Graves' hyperthyroidism and ophthalmopathy. TCR beta CDR3 regions were amplified from RNA transcripts. The HTBI set primed first-round TCR CDR3 RT-PCR. TCRdb recomputed calls from the multiplex PCR reads with MiXCR, one row per CDR3 protein. This table holds over 45,000 distinct CDR3 sequences, about 50% found once. The sequencing input was blood. The origin of the receptors is a woman between 25 and 40 years old with Graves' ophthalmopathy.

The rearrangement uses TRBV6-4 and TRBJ2-3; 10 bases are shared with TRBD2. The CDR3 contains 19 residues. V lost 4 bases, J lost 1 base, and 14 bases stayed unmatched. Germline CDR1 and CDR2: MRHNA and SNTAGT. CDR3 protein: CASSAQSLAGVLGTDTQYF. The CDR3 coding sequence is TGTGCCAGCAGTGCCCAGAGTCTAGCGGGAGTCTTGGGCACAGATACGCAGTATTTT.

On this clonotype: One end of the junction varies from germline; a read error may be responsible. The V call is TRBV14, the J call TRBJ2-2, with a possible D match to TRBD1 (6 bases). The V gene's germline CDR1 is SGHDN and CDR2 FVKESK. This CDR3 comprises 16 residues. The chain's CDR3 is CASSPSWGLNTGELFF. DNA of the CDR3: TGTGCCAGCAGCCCCTCCTGGGGGCTGAACACCGGGGAGCTGTTTTTC.

The table lists this clonotype with many counts. This rearrangement joins TRBV19 to TRBJ2-2; 8 nucleotides match TRBD1. Germline lookup yields CDR1 LNHDA and CDR2 SQIVND (reference sequence). The V gene end was trimmed by 9 bases and the J gene end by 1 base; junction bases not matched to a gene: 4. This CDR3 region has 14 residues. CDR3 nucleotides: TGTGCCAGCTCCGGGACAGGGAACACCGGGGAGCTGTTTTTT. Translated: CASSGTGNTGELFF. The full variable domain, completed using reference TRBV19 and TRBJ2-2, is DGGITQSPKYLFRKEGQNVTLSCEQNLNHDAMYWYRQDPGQGLRLIYYSQIVNDFQKGDIAEGYSVSREKKESFPLTVTSAQKNPTAFYLCASSGTGNTGELFFGEGSRLTVL.